The 28 T cell receptor beta chains below come from one sample, sequenced in a study of blood T cell repertoires in COVID-19. Data came from immunoSEQ multiplex PCR; TCRdb stores just in-frame clones and leaves some out. This repertoire shows under 200,000 clones, around four fifths found once; its top ten account for approximately 0.9%. Material: peripheral blood. These receptors all stem from a man between 60 and 75 years old with COVID-19, enrolled during active disease.

The CDR3 is CASSQGTAYEQYF. CDR3 in DNA: TGTGCCAGCAGCCAGGGGACAGCCTACGAGCAGTACTTC. J is TRBJ2-7 and V is TRBV5-4, with TRBD1 identical over 7 bases. The trim removed 4 bases at V and 2 bases at J, leaving 3 bases unmatched. Per the germline V gene, CDR1 is SGHNT and CDR2 is YYREEE (reference sequence). The CDR3 consists of 13 residues.

The J gene is TRBJ1-4, the V gene TRBV6-6, with 8 bases fitting TRBD1. J lost 5 bases, V lost 6 bases, and 8 bases had no gene match. Germline V gives CDR1 MNHNY, CDR2 SVGAGI (reference sequence). The CDR3 is 15 amino acids. The CDR3 DNA follows: TGTGCCAGCAGCTCCCAGGGGGCGCCGAATGAAAAACTGTTTTTT. Protein sequence: CASSSQGAPNEKLFF.

This chain uses TRBV28 with TRBJ2-3; 10 bases align to TRBD2. This CDR3 spans 17 amino acids. Germline V gives CDR1 MDHEN, CDR2 SYDVKM. Losses at the gene ends were 3 bases for V and 1 base for J; bases not matched to a gene: 7. The CDR3 DNA reads as TGTGCCAGCAGTTTCTGGGCTAGCGGGAGTGGCACAGATACGCAGTATTTT. As protein: CASSFWASGSGTDTQYF.

This chain links TRBV15 with TRBJ2-7, with D perhaps TRBD1 (5 bases). V gave up 1 base and J gave up 2 bases, with 12 bases separating them. The CDR3 consists of 15 residues. Germline assignment: CDR1 LNHNV and CDR2 YYDKDF (reference sequence). The CDR3 DNA reads as TGTGCCACCAGCAGAGGAGGACACCTAACCTACGAGCAGTACTTC. Amino acids: CATSRGGHLTYEQYF.

The chain uses TRBV7-9 and TRBJ1-4; tentative D call: TRBD1 (5 bases). CDR3 length equals 14 residues. V dropped 2 bases and J dropped 7 bases, with 11 bases sitting between them. Per the germline V gene, CDR1 is SEHNR and CDR2 is FQNEAQ (reference sequence). The CDR3 bases are TGTGCCAGCAGCTTATTGGGGCCTGGTGAAAAACTGTTTTTT. Amino acid sequence: CASSLLGPGEKLFF. The full variable domain, completed using reference TRBV7-9 and TRBJ1-4, is DTGVSQNPRHKITKRGQNVTFRCDPISEHNRLYWYRQTLGQGPEFLTYFQNEAQLEKSRLLSDRFSAERPKGSFSTLEIQRTEQGDSAMYLCASSLLGPGEKLFFGSGTQLSVL.

The rearrangement uses TRBV19 and TRBJ1-1; TRBD1 matches 9 bases. Unmatched junction bases numbered 12, after V lost 7 bases and J lost 3 bases. This CDR3 contains 16 residues. Germline V CDR1 and CDR2: LNHDA, SQIVND (reference sequence). The CDR3 coding sequence is TGTGCCAGTAATCCCACCTTCGACAGGGGGGACACTGAAGCTTTCTTT. Encoded protein: CASNPTFDRGDTEAFF.

This chain links TRBV30 with TRBJ1-2, with 7 bases that match TRBD1. Germline V gene lookup returns CDR1 GTSNPN and CDR2 SVGIG (reference sequence). The CDR3 loop spans 14 amino acids. J gave up 6 bases and V 0 bases, and 7 bases lay outside the gene matches. The CDR3 loop reads CAWSVIQGTDGYTF. The CDR3 DNA sequence: TGTGCCTGGAGTGTAATACAGGGGACGGATGGCTACACCTTC.

V usage is TRBV5-4 and J usage is TRBJ2-1; TRBD2 aligns across 7 bases. Germline assignment: CDR1 SGHNT and CDR2 YYREEE (reference sequence). The junction had 10 bases not matched to a gene; V was cut back by 6 bases and J by 4 bases. The CDR3 has 15 residues. This CDR3 reads CASILSPAGYNEQFF. The CDR3 DNA sequence: TGTGCCAGCATCCTTTCCCCAGCGGGGTACAATGAGCAGTTCTTC.

V usage is TRBV5-1 and J usage is TRBJ1-1; a possible D gene is TRBD1 (6 bases). The CDR3 is made up of 15 amino acids. V lost 3 bases and J lost 2, with 14 bases in between. The germline CDR1 and CDR2 sequences are SGHRS and YFSETQ. The CDR3 DNA sequence: TGCGCCAGCAGCTCGGTGCCCAGGGGTAACACTGAAGCTTTCTTT. It translates to CASSSVPRGNTEAFF.

Turning to this clone: Other DNA sequences in this sample translate to the same CDR3. The rearrangement joins TRBV5-1 to TRBJ1-1; a weak D match, TRBD1 (5 bases). Germline lookup yields CDR1 SGHRS and CDR2 YFSETQ. Trimming took off 3 bases at V and 2 bases at J, with 8 bases between the two ends. CDR3 length: 13 amino acids. CDR3 bases: TGCGCCAGCAGCTGGAGGGACAACACTGAAGCTTTCTTT. It translates to CASSWRDNTEAFF.

The J gene is TRBJ2-1, the V gene TRBV11-3; D possibly corresponds to TRBD2 (6 bases). The V and J ends lost 4 bases and 6 bases respectively, with 16 bases between them. Germline V gene lookup returns CDR1 SGHNT and CDR2 YENEEA. The CDR3 length is 15 residues. The DNA of the CDR3 is TGTGCCAGCAGCTCGGCCGGGACTCCGCCCAATGAGCAGTTCTTC. Translation: CASSSAGTPPNEQFF. The whole variable domain, filled in from reference TRBV11-3 and TRBJ2-1, reads EAGVVQSPRYKIIEKKQPVAFWCNPISGHNTLYWYLQNLGQGPELLIRYENEEAVDDSQLPKDRFSAERLKGVDSTLKIQPAELGDSAVYLCASSSAGTPPNEQFFGPGTRLTVL.

V is TRBV6-5 and J is TRBJ1-6; the match to TRBD1 covers 7 bases. J gave up 7 bases and V 2 bases, and 2 bases lay outside the gene matches. This CDR3 region has 14 residues. CDR1 is MNHEY and CDR2 is SVGAGI in the germline V gene. In DNA, the CDR3 is TGTGCCAGCAGTTACGGACAGGCAAATTCACCCCTCCACTTT. The encoded protein is CASSYGQANSPLHF.

V is TRBV6-4 and J is TRBJ1-5; 7 bases are a match to TRBD1. The germline CDR1 and CDR2 sequences are MRHNA and SNTAGT. V dropped 8 bases and J dropped 2; count of bases not matched to a gene: 6. This CDR3 is 14 amino acids long. The CDR3 DNA reads as TGTGCCAGCCCAGCAAGGGGGCGCAATCAGCCCCAGCATTTT. This translates into CASPARGRNQPQHF.

The gene calls are TRBV7-9 and TRBJ1-1, with a possible D match to TRBD1 (5 bases). V was clipped by 1 base and J by 5 bases, with 11 bases between them. Germline assignment: CDR1 SEHNR and CDR2 FQNEAQ (reference sequence). The CDR3 contains 14 residues. CDR3 sequence (DNA): TGTGCCAGCAGCTTAGAGTCAGGGCGGACTGAAGCTTTCTTT. Amino acids: CASSLESGRTEAFF. The full variable domain, its missing parts supplied by reference TRBV7-9 and TRBJ1-1, is DTGVSQNPRHKITKRGQNVTFRCDPISEHNRLYWYRQTLGQGPEFLTYFQNEAQLEKSRLLSDRFSAERPKGSFSTLEIQRTEQGDSAMYLCASSLESGRTEAFFGQGTRLTVV.

The chain is built from TRBV5-1 and TRBJ1-2, with 9 nucleotides matching TRBD1. Germline lookup yields CDR1 SGHRS and CDR2 YFSETQ. The CDR3 is made up of 15 amino acids. V was pared by 4 bases and J by 3 bases, with 7 bases of the junction left unmatched. CDR3: CASSMGQGVDYGYTF. DNA of the CDR3: TGCGCCAGCAGCATGGGACAGGGAGTCGACTATGGCTACACCTTC.

The chain carries TRBV7-6 and TRBJ1-4, with D hard to call. The CDR3 runs to 16 residues. Trimming left V 1 base short and J 2 bases short, with 11 bases between. Per germline, CDR1 SGHVS and CDR2 FNYEAQ. CDR3 DNA sequence: TGTGCCAGCAGCTTAGTCCGGAGAGCGACTAATGAAAAACTGTTTTTT. This gives the protein CASSLVRRATNEKLFF.

The V gene is TRBV15, the J gene TRBJ1-2, with 8 nucleotides matching TRBD1. The CDR3 runs 17 residues. Germline CDR1 and CDR2: LNHNV and YYDKDF (reference sequence). Losses at the gene ends were 5 bases for V and 0 bases for J; bases not matched to a gene: 11. CDR3 sequence: CATSGDRGATANYGYTF. The CDR3 region has the DNA TGTGCCACCAGCGGCGACAGGGGCGCCACCGCTAACTATGGCTACACCTTC. The full variable domain, rest sourced from reference TRBV15 and TRBJ1-2, is DAMVIQNPRYQVTQFGKPVTLSCSQTLNHNVMYWYQQKSSQAPKLLFHYYDKDFNNEADTPDNFQSRRPNTSFCFLDIRSPGLGDTAMYLCATSGDRGATANYGYTFGSGTRLTVV.

V gene TRBV6-5 combines with J gene TRBJ1-5; 11 bases are a match to TRBD1. V was pared by 2 bases and J by 7 bases, with 7 bases of the junction left unmatched. CDR1 is MNHEY, CDR2 SVGAGI, per germline. The CDR3 has 16 amino acids. In DNA form, the CDR3 reads TGTGCCAGCAGTTACATCGGACAGGGGGCATTGCAGCCCCAGCATTTT. Its translation is CASSYIGQGALQPQHF.

This chain joins TRBV10-2 and TRBJ2-3; unclear D gene. Trimming left V 4 bases short and J 1 base short, with 6 bases between. This CDR3 spans 13 amino acids. CDR1 and CDR2 (germline): WSHSY, SAAADI. DNA of the CDR3: TGCGCCAGCAGTGTCCAGGGCACAGATACGCAGTATTTT. Amino acids: CASSVQGTDTQYF.

CDR3 amino acids: CASSPAGPPLEQYF. As DNA, the CDR3 is TGTGCCAGCTCACCGGCGGGACCCCCTCTCGAGCAGTACTTC. The rearrangement uses TRBV18 and TRBJ2-7, with D possibly TRBD2 on 6 matching bases. V was pared by 3 bases and J by 6 bases, with 15 bases between. The germline V gene has CDR1 KGHSH and CDR2 LQKENI. This CDR3 has 14 residues. Combining the CDR3 with reference TRBV18 and TRBJ2-7 gives the whole variable domain NAGVMQNPRHLVRRRGQEARLRCSPMKGHSHVYWYRQLPEEGLKFMVYLQKENIIDESGMPKERFSAEFPKEGPSILRIQQVVRGDSAAYFCASSPAGPPLEQYFGPGTRLTVT.

The chain is built from TRBV10-3 and TRBJ2-6; the D gene is possibly TRBD1 (5 bases). Germline assignment: CDR1 ENHRY and CDR2 SYGVKD. V was clipped by 4 bases and J by 2 bases, with 6 bases between them. This CDR3 spans 14 amino acids. CDR3 in DNA: TGTGCCATCAGTGTGGGGCCTGGGGCCAACGTCCTGACTTTC. Its translation is CAISVGPGANVLTF.

The chain uses TRBV19 and TRBJ2-7; D is possibly TRBD2 (5 bases). CDR3 length: 14 residues. V shed 0 bases and J shed 8 bases, with 14 bases lying between them. Per the germline V gene, CDR1 is LNHDA and CDR2 is SQIVND (reference sequence). CDR3 in DNA: TGTGCCAGTAGTATAGACGGGGTGGTGGAAAAGCAGTACTTC. Translating gives CASSIDGVVEKQYF.

This rearrangement joins TRBV6-5 to TRBJ2-7; a weak D match, TRBD2 (8 bases). CDR1 MNHEY and CDR2 SVGAGI come from the germline V gene. V was clipped by 6 bases and J by 4 bases, with 19 bases between them. This CDR3 has 15 amino acids. CDR3 coding DNA: TGTGCCAGCAGGCCCGTAGCGGGACAGTTTTACGAGCAGTACTTC. Translating it yields CASRPVAGQFYEQYF.

The V gene is TRBV12-5, the J gene TRBJ1-5; 8 bases are shared with TRBD1. CDR1 LGHNT and CDR2 FRNRAP come from the germline V gene. This CDR3 has 15 amino acids. Unmatched junction bases numbered 2, after V lost 1 base and J lost 3 bases. The CDR3 is CASGLGTGPNQPQHF. CDR3 DNA: TGTGCTAGTGGTTTGGGGACAGGGCCCAATCAGCCCCAGCATTTT.

The rearrangement links TRBV6-2 or TRBV6-3 to TRBJ1-1; 9 positions agree with TRBD1. CDR3 length: 15 amino acids. V lost 0 bases, J lost 7 bases, and 6 bases stayed unmatched. Germline-derived CDR1 and CDR2 are MNHEY and SVGEGT. The CDR3 nucleotides are TGTGCCAGCAGTTACTCGACAGGGGGTAGGATTGAAGCTTTCTTT. Its protein is CASSYSTGGRIEAFF.

The chain employs TRBV30 and TRBJ2-3; D is unresolved. The CDR3 has 15 residues. V gave up 0 bases and J gave up 1 base, with 11 bases separating them. Germline CDR1 and CDR2: GTSNPN and SVGIG (reference sequence). The CDR3 here is CAWSVPRSRTDTQYF. The CDR3 nucleotides read TGTGCCTGGAGTGTACCCAGGTCTCGCACAGATACGCAGTATTTT.

In the case of this clone: In the same sample, other DNA sequences code for this CDR3. The gene calls are TRBV18 and TRBJ1-1; D unclear. Trimming shortened V by 3 bases and J by 2 bases, and 10 bases separated the two germline ends. Germline-derived CDR1 and CDR2 are KGHSH and LQKENI. This CDR3 is 14 amino acids long. The CDR3 loop is CASSPRALNTEAFF. For the CDR3, the DNA is TGTGCCAGCTCACCGCGGGCACTTAACACTGAAGCTTTCTTT.

This sequence joins TRBV3-1 (or the pseudogene TRBV3-2) and TRBJ1-5; 7 nucleotides agree with TRBD1. The CDR3 has 13 residues. Trimming removed 0 bases from V and 8 bases from J; junction bases left unmatched: 1. Germline V CDR1 and CDR2: LGHDT, YNNKEL (reference sequence). The CDR3 region has the DNA TGTGCCAGCAGCCAAGATCAGGGGGAGCCCCAGCATTTT. This gives the protein CASSQDQGEPQHF.